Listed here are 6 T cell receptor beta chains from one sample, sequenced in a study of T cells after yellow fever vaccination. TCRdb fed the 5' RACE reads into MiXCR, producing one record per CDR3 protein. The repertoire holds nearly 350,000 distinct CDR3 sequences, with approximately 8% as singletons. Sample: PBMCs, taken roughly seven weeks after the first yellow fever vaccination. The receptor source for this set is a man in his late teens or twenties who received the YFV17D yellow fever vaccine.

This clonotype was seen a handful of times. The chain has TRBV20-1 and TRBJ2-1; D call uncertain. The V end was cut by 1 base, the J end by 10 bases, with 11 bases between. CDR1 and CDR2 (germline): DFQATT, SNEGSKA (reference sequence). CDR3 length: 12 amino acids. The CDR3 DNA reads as TGCAGTGCTAGAGCAGGTGTTCGCGAGCAGTTCTTC. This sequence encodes CSARAGVREQFF.

This chain's CDR3 is CASSWAEPLAKNIQYF. As DNA, the CDR3 is TGTGCCAGCAGTTGGGCAGAGCCTTTAGCCAAAAACATTCAGTACTTC. This chain connects TRBV28 to TRBJ2-4, with D unresolved. Germline V gene lookup returns CDR1 MDHEN and CDR2 SYDVKM. V lost 4 bases, J lost 0 bases, and 13 bases lay in between. There are 16 residues in the CDR3.

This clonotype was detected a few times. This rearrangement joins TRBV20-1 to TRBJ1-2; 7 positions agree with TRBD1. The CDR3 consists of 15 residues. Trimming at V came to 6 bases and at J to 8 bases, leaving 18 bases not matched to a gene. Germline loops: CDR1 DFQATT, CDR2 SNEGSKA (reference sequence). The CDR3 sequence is CSAQNLRQGSYGYTF. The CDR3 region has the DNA TGCAGTGCCCAAAACCTGCGACAGGGAAGTTACGGCTACACCTTC.

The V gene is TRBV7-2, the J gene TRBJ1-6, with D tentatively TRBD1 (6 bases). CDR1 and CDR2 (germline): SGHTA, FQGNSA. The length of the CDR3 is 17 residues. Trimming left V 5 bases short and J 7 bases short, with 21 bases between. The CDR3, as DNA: TGTGCCAGCAGCCCATTACAGGGACGGCCTGGCAATTCACCCCTCCACTTT. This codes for CASSPLQGRPGNSPLHF.

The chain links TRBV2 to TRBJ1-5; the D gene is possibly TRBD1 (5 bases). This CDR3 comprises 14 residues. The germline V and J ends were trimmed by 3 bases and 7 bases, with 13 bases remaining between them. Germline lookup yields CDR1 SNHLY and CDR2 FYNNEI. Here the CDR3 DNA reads TGTGCCAGCAGTGAGTCCTCGGGGGACCAGCCCCAGCATTTT. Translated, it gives CASSESSGDQPQHF.

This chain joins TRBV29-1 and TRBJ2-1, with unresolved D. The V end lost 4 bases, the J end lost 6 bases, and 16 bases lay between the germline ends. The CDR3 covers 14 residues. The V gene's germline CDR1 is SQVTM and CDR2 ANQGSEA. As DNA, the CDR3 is TGCAGCGTTGCCGCCGACGGATCGGTCAATGAGCAGTTCTTC. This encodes CSVAADGSVNEQFF.